This T cell receptor (beta chain) was profiled in a study of blood T cell repertoires in COVID-19. The wider study: COVID-19 samples, acute and convalescent, were from the United States, Italy and Spain. Nucleic acid was either cDNA or gDNA, and it came from T cells, B-cell-depleted T cells, or PBMCs.

The germline V gene encodes CDR1 DFQATT and CDR2 SNEGSKA (reference sequence). The CDR3 is 14 amino acids. V was shortened by 3 bases and J by 4 bases, with 13 bases between the two germline ends. Original methodology: Amplifying reference gene primers gave estimates of nucleated cell counts. Produced via immunoSEQ multiplex PCR; TCRdb's table is partial and in-frame only. From that table come the V and J calls and clone size; the DNA was used to work out D and trimming. The sample gives some 61,000 clones, 75% to 90% of which show up once; about 8% is in the top ten. Material: peripheral blood. This chain connects TRBV20-1 to TRBJ1-5; TRBD1 might be the D (5 bases). The clonotype comes from a man aged 25-45 years with acute or convalescent COVID-19. The CDR3 nucleotides are TGCAGTGCTAGTGGCAGGGAATGGAATCAGCCCCAGCATTTT. Amino acid sequence: CSASGREWNQPQHF.